This T cell receptor (beta chain) was recovered during a study of T cells after yellow fever vaccination. As for the study in general: The authors prepared low-cell-number fractions using SMART-Seq v4 Ultra Low Input.

Study observations and caveats: CD4 and CD8 compartments shared a small share of clonotypes.

The V gene end was trimmed by 4 bases and the J gene end by 2 bases; junction bases not matched to a gene: 5. The germline V gene encodes CDR1 KGHDR and CDR2 SFDVKD. CDR3 length equals 16 residues. By 5'RACE template switching, TCR cDNA was produced, with a universal primer site and UMIs added in the process. TCRdb ran MiXCR on the 5' RACE reads and lists one entry per CDR3 protein. Of almost 600,000 distinct CDR3 sequences detected, about 14% appear once; the ten largest clones hold about 14%. This clonotype occurred a few times. The antigen remains unidentified. This chain joins TRBV24-1 and TRBJ2-3; 10 bases agree with TRBD2. The sequencing here drew on PBMCs, taken on the day of the yellow fever booster vaccination. This receptor was obtained from a man in his thirties or forties who received the YFV17D yellow fever vaccine. The CDR3: CATSDRLAGTTDTQYF. The CDR3 bases are TGTGCCACCAGTGACAGACTAGCGGGTACCACAGATACGCAGTATTTT.